Listed here is a single TCR beta chain. This sample is part of a study of T cells after yellow fever vaccination. A single record per CDR3 protein comes from TCRdb applying MiXCR to the 5' RACE reads. The sample shows 500,000 to 650,000 distinct CDR3 sequences, about a sixth of them seen only once. The CDR3 runs to 13 residues. In germline, CDR1 is MGHRA, CDR2 YSYEKL. Trimming cost V 4 bases and J 3 bases, with 9 bases left between them. The origin of this receptor is a man aged 18 to 30 who received the YFV17D yellow fever vaccine. The source was PBMCs, collected about 5 days after the first yellow fever vaccination. The genes are TRBV4-1 and TRBJ1-1; D uncertain. CDR3 DNA: TGCGCCAGCAGCCGGCAGATCTACACTGAAGCTTTCTTT. Amino acids: CASSRQIYTEAFF.